This TCR beta chain was sequenced during a study of T cell repertoires in ileal Crohn's disease. Comment on this clone: Its target is unknown.

Each sample's TCRB immunosequencing used around 510 nanograms of biopsy DNA. TCRdb's table, derived via immunoSEQ multiplex PCR, lists solely in-frame clones and lacks some. The sample has about 13,000 clones, nearly 80% seen once; the top ten hold almost 4.5%. Study observations and caveats: High-frequency clones were more common in sorted CD8 than CD4 cells. All patients with clonality above 26.8% had endoscopic recurrence.

The germline V gene has CDR1 MDHEN and CDR2 SYDVKM. The CDR3 covers 14 residues. V gave up 5 bases and J gave up 8 bases; unmatched junction bases: 10. This TCR was sampled from an adult with Crohn's disease. The chain employs TRBV28 and TRBJ1-2, with TRBD1 matching over 8 bases. What was sequenced was ileal tissue. Here the CDR3 DNA reads TGTGCCAGCAGTCGTCAGGGGGCCACTCGGGGCTACACCTTC. Amino acid sequence: CASSRQGATRGYTF.